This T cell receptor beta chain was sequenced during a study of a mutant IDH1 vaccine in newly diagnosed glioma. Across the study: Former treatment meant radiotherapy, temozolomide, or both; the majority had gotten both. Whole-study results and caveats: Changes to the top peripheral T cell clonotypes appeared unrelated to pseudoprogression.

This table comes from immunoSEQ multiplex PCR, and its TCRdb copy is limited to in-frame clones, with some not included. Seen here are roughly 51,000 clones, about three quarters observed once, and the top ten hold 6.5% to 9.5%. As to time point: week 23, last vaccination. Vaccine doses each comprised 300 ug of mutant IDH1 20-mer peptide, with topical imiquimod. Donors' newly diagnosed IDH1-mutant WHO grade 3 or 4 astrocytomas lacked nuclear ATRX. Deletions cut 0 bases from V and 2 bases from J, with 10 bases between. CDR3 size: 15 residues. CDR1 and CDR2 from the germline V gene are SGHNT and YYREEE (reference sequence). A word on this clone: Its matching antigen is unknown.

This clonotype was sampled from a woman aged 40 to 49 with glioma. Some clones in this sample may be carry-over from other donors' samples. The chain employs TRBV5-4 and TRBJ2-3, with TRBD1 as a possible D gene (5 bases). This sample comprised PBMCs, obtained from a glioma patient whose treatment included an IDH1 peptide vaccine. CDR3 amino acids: CASSLEPQATDTQYF. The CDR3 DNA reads TGTGCCAGCAGCTTGGAACCACAGGCCACAGATACGCAGTATTTT.